This is a list of T cell receptor beta chains from one sample in a study of blood T cell repertoires in COVID-19. The assay was immunoSEQ multiplex PCR, and TCRdb's table has in-frame clones only and misses some. The data contain approximately 240,000 clones, almost 85% of them singletons. The sample consisted of peripheral blood. These receptors were collected from a man aged 50-59 years with acute or convalescent COVID-19. The CDR3 runs from the conserved cysteine through the conserved F or W. The order of the fields is clone size, D gene, J gene, V gene, CDR3 protein, CDR3 DNA. D genes are given only for firm matches. Some rows mark clone size as missing; the rest say once, few, many or name a class of expanded clone.

clone size: NA; D gene: NA; J gene: TRBJ2-3; V gene: TRBV2; CDR3 protein: CASSENRGDTQYF; CDR3 DNA: TGTGCCAGCAGTGAAAATCGAGGAGATACGCAGTATTTT
clone size: NA; D gene: NA; J gene: TRBJ1-1; V gene: TRBV5-6; CDR3 protein: CASRFGLPNTEAFF; CDR3 DNA: TGTGCCAGCAGATTCGGACTGCCGAACACTGAAGCTTTCTTT
clone size: NA; D gene: NA; J gene: TRBJ2-7; V gene: TRBV11-3; CDR3 protein: CASSSDRNYEQYF; CDR3 DNA: TGTGCCAGCAGCTCCGACAGAAACTACGAGCAGTACTTC
clone size: NA; D gene: TRBD1; J gene: TRBJ2-5; V gene: TRBV18; CDR3 protein: CASSTGTGSQETQYF; CDR3 DNA: TGTGCCAGCTCAACCGGGACAGGGTCCCAAGAGACCCAGTACTTC
clone size: few; D gene: NA; J gene: TRBJ1-4; V gene: TRBV2; CDR3 protein: CASSANPGRSEKLFF; CDR3 DNA: TGTGCCAGCAGTGCAAACCCGGGAAGGAGTGAAAAACTGTTTTTT
clone size: NA; D gene: NA; J gene: TRBJ1-1; V gene: TRBV14; CDR3 protein: CASSPYRNTEAFF; CDR3 DNA: TGTGCCAGCAGCCCCTACAGGAACACTGAAGCTTTCTTT
clone size: NA; D gene: NA; J gene: TRBJ1-4; V gene: TRBV6-5; CDR3 protein: CASSYGAATNEKLFF; CDR3 DNA: TGTGCCAGCAGTTACGGAGCAGCAACTAATGAAAAACTGTTTTTT
clone size: many; D gene: TRBD2; J gene: TRBJ2-2; V gene: TRBV4-2; CDR3 protein: CASSQGSGEAGELFF; CDR3 DNA: TGTGCCAGCAGCCAAGGTAGCGGGGAGGCCGGGGAGCTGTTTTTT
clone size: NA; D gene: NA; J gene: TRBJ2-1; V gene: TRBV3-1/TRBV3-2; CDR3 protein: CASSQEVSSRSHEQFF; CDR3 DNA: TGTGCCAGCAGCCAAGAAGTATCTAGCAGGAGCCATGAGCAGTTCTTC
clone size: NA; D gene: NA; J gene: TRBJ2-4; V gene: TRBV27; CDR3 protein: CASSFAAKNIQYF; CDR3 DNA: TGTGCCAGCAGTTTCGCGGCCAAAAACATTCAGTACTTC
clone size: once; D gene: NA; J gene: TRBJ2-7; V gene: TRBV29-1; CDR3 protein: CSAGQEGYEQYF; CDR3 DNA: TGCAGCGCCGGACAGGAGGGCTACGAGCAGTACTTC
clone size: few; D gene: NA; J gene: TRBJ2-3; V gene: TRBV30; CDR3 protein: CALGGGWVGDTQYF; CDR3 DNA: TGTGCCTTGGGGGGAGGCTGGGTGGGAGATACGCAGTATTTT
clone size: NA; D gene: NA; J gene: TRBJ1-5; V gene: TRBV6-5; CDR3 protein: CASGSTGARQPQHF; CDR3 DNA: TGTGCCAGCGGATCGACAGGAGCCAGACAGCCCCAGCATTTT
clone size: NA; D gene: TRBD1; J gene: TRBJ1-1; V gene: TRBV2; CDR3 protein: CASSGNIQGRPEAFF; CDR3 DNA: TGTGCCAGCAGTGGGAATATACAGGGGAGACCTGAAGCTTTCTTT
clone size: NA; D gene: NA; J gene: TRBJ1-5; V gene: TRBV9; CDR3 protein: CASSVAGGGNQPQHF; CDR3 DNA: TGTGCCAGCAGCGTAGCGGGGGGGGGCAATCAGCCCCAGCATTTT
clone size: NA; D gene: TRBD1; J gene: TRBJ1-3; V gene: TRBV9; CDR3 protein: CASSAGGTVSGNTIYF; CDR3 DNA: TGTGCCAGCAGCGCAGGTGGGACAGTCTCTGGAAACACCATATATTTT
clone size: once; D gene: TRBD2; J gene: TRBJ2-1; V gene: TRBV11-3; CDR3 protein: CASSLVGLANEQFF; CDR3 DNA: TGTGCCAGCAGCTTAGTGGGACTAGCAAATGAGCAGTTCTTC
clone size: NA; D gene: NA; J gene: TRBJ2-3; V gene: TRBV5-1; CDR3 protein: CASSGSRSTDTQYF; CDR3 DNA: TGCGCCAGCAGCGGGAGCAGGAGCACAGATACGCAGTATTTT
clone size: NA; D gene: TRBD1; J gene: TRBJ2-7; V gene: TRBV5-1; CDR3 protein: CASSLGTGAGYEQYF; CDR3 DNA: TGCGCCAGCAGCTTGGGGACAGGGGCCGGGTACGAGCAGTACTTC
clone size: few; D gene: NA; J gene: TRBJ1-2; V gene: TRBV28; CDR3 protein: CASSFPLRVRASSGAYGYTF; CDR3 DNA: TGTGCCAGCAGTTTTCCCTTGCGAGTAAGAGCAAGTTCAGGGGCCTATGGCTACACCTTC